A selection of T cell receptor beta chains follows, all from one sample in a study of blood T cell repertoires in COVID-19. The repertoire was sequenced with immunoSEQ multiplex PCR; TCRdb's copy has only in-frame clones and lacks some. The sample consists of fewer than 600,000 clones, roughly 89% of them appearing once. Sequences were obtained from peripheral blood. Receptors originate from a man between 18 and 29 years old with COVID-19, enrolled during active disease. Both conserved end residues are part of each CDR3. A D gene is named only where the DNA matches it firmly. Clone size is shown for a subset of rows, as once, few, many or a class of expanded clone.

clone_size	v_call	cdr3_length	d_call	j_call	cdr3_nt	cdr3_aa
.	TRBV6-1	15	.	TRBJ2-4	TGTGCCAGCAGTGAAAGGACAGCAGGCAAAAACATTCAGTACTTC	CASSERTAGKNIQYF
.	TRBV2	13	.	TRBJ2-7	TGTGCCAGCAGCTGGACAGAAGCCTACGAGCAGTACTTC	CASSWTEAYEQYF
.	TRBV27	16	TRBD2	TRBJ2-1	TGTGCCAGCAGTTCGGCTAGCGGGCTCACCTACAATGAGCAGTTCTTC	CASSSASGLTYNEQFF
.	TRBV6-5	14	.	TRBJ2-1	TGTGCCAGCGGCCGCGGAACGTCTTACAATGAGCAGTTCTTC	CASGRGTSYNEQFF
.	TRBV7-9	17	TRBD1	TRBJ2-1	TGTGCCAGCAGCTTAGGTCGACAGGGCCCTATGTACAATGAGCAGTTCTTC	CASSLGRQGPMYNEQFF
once	TRBV24-1	14	TRBD2	TRBJ2-5	TGTGCCACCAGTGATCCCGGGGGGGGAGAGACCCAGTACTTC	CATSDPGGGETQYF
.	TRBV27	13	.	TRBJ2-1	TGTGCCAGCAGCGACCTGCGCGGCGATGAGCAGTTCTTC	CASSDLRGDEQFF
once	TRBV5-6	17	TRBD1	TRBJ2-6	TGTGCCAGCAGCCCGGACAGGGCAGGCTCTGGGGCCAACGTCCTGACTTTC	CASSPDRAGSGANVLTF
.	TRBV19	16	TRBD1	TRBJ1-3	TGTGCCAGTATTCGGGGGACAGGCCCCTCTGGAAACACCATATATTTT	CASIRGTGPSGNTIYF
few	TRBV19	16	TRBD1	TRBJ1-5	TGTGCCAGTAGTGATCCGGGGACAGGGGTCGTTCAGCCCCAGCATTTT	CASSDPGTGVVQPQHF
.	TRBV4-1	15	TRBD1	TRBJ1-1	TGCGCCAGCAGCCCATGGGCACAGGGGGCGACTGAAGCTTTCTTT	CASSPWAQGATEAFF
.	TRBV7-2	15	.	TRBJ1-4	TGTGCCAGCAGCCCCCACAGGCTTTCGCCTGAAAAACTGTTTTTT	CASSPHRLSPEKLFF
.	TRBV10-2	14	.	TRBJ2-1	TGCGCCAGCAACCCTGTGCGGGACTACAATGAGCAGTTCTTC	CASNPVRDYNEQFF
once	TRBV5-1	17	TRBD2	TRBJ2-7	TGCGCCAGCAGCTTGGGTGGGGGGACTAGCGGCTCCTACGAGCAGTACTTC	CASSLGGGTSGSYEQYF
few	TRBV5-4	15	TRBD1	TRBJ2-7	TGTGCCAGCAGCGACCGGCGGCAGGGGGCCCTCGAGCAGTACTTC	CASSDRRQGALEQYF
few	TRBV4-2	15	TRBD1	TRBJ1-2	TGTGCCAGCAGCCAAGAAGGGACAGCTAACTATGGCTACACCTTC	CASSQEGTANYGYTF
few	TRBV7-9	17	TRBD2	TRBJ2-1	TGTGCCAGCAGCAAGAACCCCGGGACTAGTATTTCCAATGAGCAGTTCTTC	CASSKNPGTSISNEQFF
.	TRBV18	14	.	TRBJ1-3	TGTGCCAGCTCACCGTCTTACTCTGGAAACACCATATATTTT	CASSPSYSGNTIYF
.	TRBV12-3/TRBV12-4	13	.	TRBJ1-4	TGTGCCAGCAGTACCCTACTTAATGAAAAACTGTTTTTT	CASSTLLNEKLFF
.	TRBV5-1	14	.	TRBJ2-3	TGCGCCAGCAGCCCGGGGGGCCAGTCAGATACGCAGTATTTT	CASSPGGQSDTQYF
once	TRBV20-1	16	TRBD2	TRBJ2-3	TGCAGTGCTAGTTTAATTTCGGGGGGTAGCACAGATACGCAGTATTTT	CSASLISGGSTDTQYF
.	TRBV9	13	.	TRBJ1-1	TGTGCCAGCAGCCCCCCAGGGTCGTGGGAAGCTTTCTTT	CASSPPGSWEAFF
.	TRBV30	12	.	TRBJ2-5	TGTGCCTGGAGTCGTCAGGGGGAGACCCAGTACTTC	CAWSRQGETQYF
.	TRBV7-9	14	.	TRBJ2-5	TGTGCCAGCAGCCAGGTGATGGGCCAAGAGACCCAGTACTTC	CASSQVMGQETQYF
.	TRBV4-1	14	TRBD1	TRBJ2-7	TGCGCCAGCAGCCAGGGGGACAGGGGCTACGAGCAGTACTTC	CASSQGDRGYEQYF
once	TRBV13	13	.	TRBJ2-7	TGTGCCAGCAGCTTAGAAATGACTGGGGAGCAGTACTTC	CASSLEMTGEQYF
.	TRBV6-5	14	TRBD2	TRBJ2-1	TGTGCCAGCAGAATAGGACTAGCCGTCAATGAGCAGTTCTTC	CASRIGLAVNEQFF
.	TRBV19	14	TRBD1	TRBJ2-7	TGTGCCAGTAGTATAACAGGGGGCTCCTACGAGCAGTACTTC	CASSITGGSYEQYF
.	TRBV10-1	14	.	TRBJ2-3	TGCGCCAGCAGTAATTCGGCGGCTACAGATACGCAGTATTTT	CASSNSAATDTQYF
.	TRBV3-1/TRBV3-2	15	.	TRBJ2-7	TGTGCCAGCAGCCAAGGGGCGGGCCCGGGCTACGAGCAGTACTTC	CASSQGAGPGYEQYF
.	TRBV3-1/TRBV3-2	19	TRBD2	TRBJ2-1	TGTGCCAGCACCACAGGACCGACTAGCGGAGGAGGGGCCTACAATGAGCAGTTCTTC	CASTTGPTSGGGAYNEQFF
.	TRBV19	15	.	TRBJ2-3	TGTGCCAGTAGTATGGTGGCAGCGAGAACAGATACGCAGTATTTT	CASSMVAARTDTQYF
.	TRBV6-5	15	.	TRBJ1-6	TGTGCCAGCAGTTACTCGGGCAGGGCAAATTCACCCCTCCACTTT	CASSYSGRANSPLHF
.	TRBV7-6	15	TRBD2	TRBJ2-5	TGTGCCAGCAGCTTAGGAGCGGGGGGGCACCAGACCCAGTACTTC	CASSLGAGGHQTQYF
.	TRBV18	14	TRBD1	TRBJ2-7	TGTGCCAGCTCACCTGGGACAGGGTCCTACGAGCAGTACTTC	CASSPGTGSYEQYF
.	TRBV10-3	18	TRBD2	TRBJ2-3	TGTGCCATCAGTTTAACTCCGGGACTAGCGGCCAGCACAGATACGCAGTATTTT	CAISLTPGLAASTDTQYF
.	TRBV3-1/TRBV3-2	14	TRBD1	TRBJ2-3	TGTGCCAGCAGCCATGACAGGGTCCCAGATACGCAGTATTTT	CASSHDRVPDTQYF
.	TRBV11-2	17	TRBD2	TRBJ2-1	TGTGCCAGCAGCTTAGAAGGGACTAGCGGGGGCTACAATGAGCAGTTCTTC	CASSLEGTSGGYNEQFF
.	TRBV7-8	14	.	TRBJ2-7	TGTGCCAGCGGAAACATCCCCCAGGGGTACGAGCAGTACTTC	CASGNIPQGYEQYF
.	TRBV4-1	14	.	TRBJ1-1	TGCGCCAGCAGCCAAGATCTAGGGGGCACTGAAGCTTTCTTT	CASSQDLGGTEAFF
.	TRBV24-1	14	TRBD2	TRBJ2-3	TGTGCCACCAGTGTAGCGGGAGTGGCAGATACGCAGTATTTT	CATSVAGVADTQYF
.	TRBV11-2	16	TRBD1	TRBJ1-2	TGTGCCAGCAGCTCGCGGACAGGGGGCGATAACTATGGCTACACCTTC	CASSSRTGGDNYGYTF
.	TRBV5-1	15	TRBD2	TRBJ2-5	TGCGCCAGCAGCAAGAGCGGGAGGGCCCAAGAGACCCAGTACTTC	CASSKSGRAQETQYF
.	TRBV19	15	TRBD2	TRBJ2-2	TGTGCCAGTCTCGCGCGGGGGGAAAACACCGGGGAGCTGTTTTTT	CASLARGENTGELFF
.	TRBV5-5	13	.	TRBJ1-1	TGTGCCAGCAGCATAACAGGGAAGACTGAAGCTTTCTTT	CASSITGKTEAFF
.	TRBV7-3	14	.	TRBJ2-7	TGTGCCAGCAGCTTAACGGGGGGCTCCTACGAGCAGTACTTC	CASSLTGGSYEQYF
.	TRBV11-1	14	.	TRBJ2-7	TGTGCCAGCCGAGGGGGGGGATACATCTACGAGCAGTACTTC	CASRGGGYIYEQYF
.	TRBV30	16	TRBD1	TRBJ1-1	TGTGCCTGGAGTGTAGAGTTTGACAGGGCGGACACTGAAGCTTTCTTT	CAWSVEFDRADTEAFF